This note documents a single T cell receptor (beta chain) sequence. This record belongs to a study of T cell changes during pregnancy in multiple sclerosis. The protocol was immunoSEQ multiplex PCR, while the TCRdb copy is restricted to in-frame clones and leaves out a portion. The data show about 130,000 clones, about 96% seen once. The CDR3 has 16 residues. This sequence was found in a female donor with multiple sclerosis, enrolled in a pregnancy study. Sequences were derived from peripheral blood, sampled after pregnancy. This chain connects TRBV12-1 to TRBJ2-1; the DNA was not used to check the table's D call, TRBD2. TRBV12-1 is an annotated pseudogene. DNA for the CDR3: TGTGCCAGCAGCTTAGACTGGAAAAGCTCCTACAATGAGCAGTTCTTC. As protein: CASSLDWKSSYNEQFF.